Listed below are T cell receptor beta chains from one sample, sequenced in a study of cytomegalovirus exposure and HLA in healthy donors. The method was immunoSEQ multiplex PCR; TCRdb's version includes in-frame clones alone and lacks a portion of them. The sample shows approximately 140,000 clones, about 91% of them seen only once. The sequenced material came from PBMCs. These receptors all come from a woman between 18 and 29 years old in good health and CMV-seropositive. Both conserved end residues are part of each CDR3. Each record gives: J gene, D gene, V gene, clone size, CDR3 protein, CDR3 DNA. D genes are given only for firm matches. Clone size is given for some rows only: seen once, a few or many times, or a class if the clone is expanded.

TRBJ2-6,TRBD1,TRBV18,NA,CASSRWTGHSGANVLTF,TGTGCCAGCTCACGCTGGACAGGTCACTCTGGGGCCAACGTCCTGACTTTC
TRBJ1-1,TRBD1,TRBV7-3,NA,CASSLTGGEAFF,TGTGCCAGCAGCTTGACAGGGGGGGAAGCTTTCTTT
TRBJ2-2,NA,TRBV10-3,NA,CAISESRVTGELFF,TGTGCCATCAGTGAGTCGAGGGTCACCGGGGAGCTGTTTTTT
TRBJ2-7,NA,TRBV21-1,NA,CASGYSYEQYF,TGTGCCAGCGGCTACAGCTACGAGCAGTACTTC
TRBJ2-3,TRBD2,TRBV28,NA,CASSSLLAGVPFTDTQYF,TGTGCCAGCAGTTCCCTTCTAGCGGGAGTTCCTTTCACAGATACGCAGTATTTT
TRBJ1-5,NA,TRBV4-2,NA,CASSQTANQPQHF,TGTGCCAGCAGCCAGACAGCAAATCAGCCCCAGCATTTT
TRBJ2-7,TRBD2,TRBV4-2,NA,CASSQTGGGGGYEQYF,TGTGCCAGCAGCCAAACGGGAGGGGGAGGAGGGTACGAGCAGTACTTC
TRBJ1-4,NA,TRBV28,NA,CATLSNGGLVTNEKLFF,TGTGCCACCCTTTCGAACGGGGGGTTAGTAACTAATGAAAAACTGTTTTTT
TRBJ2-2,NA,TRBV7-2,NA,CASSPDWITGELFF,TGTGCCAGCAGCCCGGACTGGATTACCGGGGAGCTGTTTTTT
TRBJ1-6,NA,TRBV6-6,few,CASSRGGDNNSPLHF,TGTGCCAGCAGCCGCGGGGGGGACAATAATTCACCCCTCCACTTT
TRBJ1-2,NA,TRBV4-3,NA,CASSQDQSVWGYTF,TGCGCCAGCAGCCAAGATCAGTCTGTATGGGGCTACACCTTC
TRBJ1-5,TRBD1,TRBV5-4,NA,CASSRGGQGDQPQHF,TGTGCCAGCAGCCGGGGGGGGCAGGGGGATCAGCCCCAGCATTTT
TRBJ1-1,TRBD1,TRBV11-1,NA,CASTDRANAVEAFF,TGTGCCAGCACGGACAGGGCGAACGCCGTCGAAGCTTTCTTT
TRBJ1-6,TRBD1,TRBV5-6,NA,CASSFLTGVNSPLHF,TGTGCCAGCAGCTTCCTCACAGGGGTTAATTCACCCCTCCACTTT
TRBJ1-2,TRBD1,TRBV5-1,NA,CASSLDWTGFYGYTF,TGCGCCAGCAGCTTGGATTGGACAGGCTTCTATGGCTACACCTTC
TRBJ1-6,NA,TRBV4-2,NA,CASSQDRGGQSPLHF,TGTGCCAGCAGCCAAGACAGGGGCGGTCAATCACCCCTCCACTTT
TRBJ2-3,TRBD2,TRBV2,NA,CASSVLAGGTDTQYF,TGTGCCAGCAGTGTACTCGCGGGAGGCACAGATACGCAGTATTTT
TRBJ2-7,NA,TRBV4-2,NA,CASSQGVNLYEQYF,TGTGCCAGCAGCCAAGGAGTTAACCTCTACGAGCAGTACTTC
TRBJ2-1,TRBD1,TRBV9,NA,CASMRTGGGNEQFF,TGTGCCAGCATGAGGACAGGGGGCGGGAATGAGCAGTTCTTC
TRBJ2-1,TRBD2,TRBV28,NA,CAGTSGTNEQFF,TGTGCAGGGACTAGCGGTACGAATGAGCAGTTCTTC
TRBJ2-1,TRBD2,TRBV27,NA,CASRTSGGALEQFF,TGTGCCAGCAGGACTAGCGGGGGGGCCTTGGAGCAGTTCTTC
TRBJ2-3,TRBD2,TRBV4-1,NA,CASSQASGAPPSTDTQYF,TGCGCCAGCAGCCAAGCTAGCGGGGCTCCCCCTAGCACAGATACGCAGTATTTT
TRBJ1-4,TRBD1,TRBV15,NA,CATSTRQGGGEKLFF,TGTGCCACCAGCACGCGACAGGGGGGCGGTGAAAAACTGTTTTTT
TRBJ1-4,NA,TRBV2,NA,CASSDRREGEKLFF,TGTGCCAGCAGTGATCGCAGGGAGGGTGAAAAACTGTTTTTT
TRBJ2-7,NA,TRBV29-1,NA,CSVEGGKYEQYF,TGCAGCGTTGAGGGGGGAAAATACGAGCAGTACTTC
TRBJ2-7,TRBD2,TRBV15,NA,CATSRARGSGRYYEQYF,TGTGCCACCAGCAGAGCTCGTGGTAGCGGGAGGTACTACGAGCAGTACTTC
TRBJ2-1,TRBD2,TRBV5-1,NA,CASQLTSGSNEQFF,TGCGCCAGTCAATTGACTAGCGGGAGCAATGAGCAGTTCTTC
TRBJ1-4,NA,TRBV6-5,NA,CASSFGGGTNEKLFF,TGTGCCAGCAGTTTTGGGGGGGGGACTAATGAAAAACTGTTTTTT
TRBJ2-2,NA,TRBV5-4,NA,CASSVFQGSRGTGELFF,TGTGCCAGCAGCGTCTTTCAGGGAAGTCGAGGCACCGGGGAGCTGTTTTTT
TRBJ2-1,NA,TRBV6-1,NA,CASSAVGNSDNEQFF,TGTGCCAGCAGTGCGGTTGGCAATAGCGACAATGAGCAGTTCTTC
TRBJ1-2,TRBD1,TRBV18,once,CASSRGTDTNYGYTF,TGTGCCAGCTCACGAGGGACAGATACTAACTATGGCTACACCTTC
TRBJ1-6,NA,TRBV5-3,NA,CARSCLTGALSSYNSPLHF,TGTGCCAGAAGCTGTCTAACAGGTGCCTTAAGCTCCTATAATTCACCCCTCCACTTT
TRBJ1-2,TRBD1,TRBV7-8,NA,CASSLDRAYGYTF,TGTGCCAGCAGCCTTGACAGGGCCTATGGCTACACCTTC
TRBJ2-5,NA,TRBV18,NA,CASSLTGNQETQYF,TGTGCCAGCTCACTAACAGGGAACCAAGAGACCCAGTACTTC
TRBJ1-2,TRBD1,TRBV28,NA,CASSWTGGSGYTF,TGTGCCAGCAGCTGGACAGGGGGAAGTGGCTACACCTTC
TRBJ2-1,TRBD1,TRBV7-7,NA,CASSSTTGDDEQFF,TGTGCTAGCAGCTCAACTACAGGGGACGATGAGCAGTTCTTC
TRBJ1-2,TRBD1,TRBV9,NA,CASSETGASHYGYTF,TGTGCCAGCAGCGAAACAGGGGCGTCCCACTATGGCTACACCTTC
TRBJ2-2,NA,TRBV4-1,NA,CASSQNSLTGELFF,TGCGCCAGCAGCCAAAACTCACTCACCGGGGAGCTGTTTTTT
TRBJ2-1,NA,TRBV6-5,NA,CASSSTEYNEQFF,TGTGCCAGCAGTTCGACAGAGTACAATGAGCAGTTCTTC
TRBJ1-2,TRBD1,TRBV20-1,few,CSANRGGGYTF,TGCAGTGCTAACAGGGGGGGCGGCTACACCTTC
TRBJ2-7,TRBD2,TRBV4-3,NA,CASSPPGRGARPGYEQYF,TGCGCCAGCAGCCCCCCCGGGCGGGGGGCCCGGCCGGGGTACGAGCAGTACTTC
TRBJ1-1,NA,TRBV6-5,NA,CASSYFQGSTEAFF,TGTGCCAGCAGTTACTTCCAGGGGTCCACTGAAGCTTTCTTT
TRBJ1-1,TRBD1,TRBV2,NA,CASRESGGYATEAFF,TGTGCCAGCAGGGAATCAGGGGGCTATGCCACTGAAGCTTTCTTT
TRBJ1-2,NA,TRBV2,NA,CASSRDTNYGYTF,TGTGCCAGCAGCCGGGACACTAACTATGGCTACACCTTC
TRBJ1-3,NA,TRBV6-5,NA,CASSQDSGNTIYF,TGTGCCAGCAGCCAGGACTCTGGAAACACCATATATTTT
TRBJ2-7,NA,TRBV5-5,NA,CASSLARQATYEQYF,TGTGCCAGCAGCTTGGCTCGACAGGCTACCTACGAGCAGTACTTC
TRBJ1-2,TRBD1,TRBV2,few,CATGTGGSGYTF,TGTGCCACCGGTACAGGGGGCTCTGGCTACACCTTC
TRBJ2-7,TRBD2,TRBV28,NA,CASSSGGVKNEQYF,TGTGCCAGCAGTTCCGGGGGGGTTAAAAACGAGCAGTACTTC
TRBJ2-5,TRBD2,TRBV5-4,NA,CASSLAGTSGNQETQYF,TGTGCCAGCAGCTTGGCCGGTACTAGCGGGAACCAAGAGACCCAGTACTTC
TRBJ1-1,TRBD1,TRBV5-1,NA,CASSLASGGHTEAFF,TGCGCCAGCAGCTTGGCCTCAGGGGGCCACACTGAAGCTTTCTTT
TRBJ2-3,TRBD1,TRBV5-4,NA,CASSPRRGTGSTDTQYF,TGTGCCAGCAGCCCCCGCCGGGGGACAGGGAGCACAGATACGCAGTATTTT
TRBJ1-1,NA,TRBV6-6,NA,CASRTPGGTEAFF,TGTGCCAGCAGAACCCCAGGTGGCACTGAAGCTTTCTTT
TRBJ1-1,NA,TRBV4-1,NA,CASSQGPDTITEAFF,TGCGCCAGCAGCCAAGGACCGGACACTATCACTGAAGCTTTCTTT